The clone carrying this T cell receptor (beta chain) was observed once. This entry comes from a study of T cell responses to AZD1222 COVID-19 vaccine. TCRdb's copy holds only in-frame clones and misses some; the assay was immunoSEQ multiplex PCR. The repertoire has over 100,000 clones, nearly 95% of them found once; the top ten carry 4.5% to 5%. The length of the CDR3 is 15 residues. The germline gives CDR1 SGDLS, CDR2 YYNGEE. J lost 8 bases, V lost 0 bases, and 7 bases had no gene match. The chain is built from TRBV9 and TRBJ1-2; 10 bases map to TRBD1. The input for sequencing was peripheral blood, taken on day 0 of AZD1222 vaccination. This TCR was sampled from an adult in good health. CDR3 in DNA: TGTGCCAGCAGCGTAGAGGGACAGGGGCCCGGGGGCTACACCTTC. Its protein is CASSVEGQGPGGYTF.